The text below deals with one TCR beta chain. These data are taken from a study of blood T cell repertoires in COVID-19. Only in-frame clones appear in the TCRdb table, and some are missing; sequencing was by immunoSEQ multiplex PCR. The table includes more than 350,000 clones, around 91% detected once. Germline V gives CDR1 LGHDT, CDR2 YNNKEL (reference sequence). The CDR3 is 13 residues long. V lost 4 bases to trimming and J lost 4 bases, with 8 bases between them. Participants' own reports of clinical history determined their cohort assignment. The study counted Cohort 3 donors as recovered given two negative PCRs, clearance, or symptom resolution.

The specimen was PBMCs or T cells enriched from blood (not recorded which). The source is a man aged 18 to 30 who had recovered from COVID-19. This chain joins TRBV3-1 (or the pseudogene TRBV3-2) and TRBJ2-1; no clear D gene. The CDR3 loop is CASSRSFYNEQFF. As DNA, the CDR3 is TGTGCCAGCAGCCGTTCCTTTTACAATGAGCAGTTCTTC.